Reported below is one T cell receptor beta chain. This record comes from a study of CD8 T cells in Susac syndrome. The RNA input was roughly 0.5 to 1 ug, and it was reverse transcribed with random hexamers. TCR beta CDR3 was amplified by immunoSEQ covering 54 Vbeta and 13 Jbeta. MiXCR, run by TCRdb on the immunoSEQ multiplex PCR reads, gives a single entry per CDR3 protein. The data hold about 60,000 distinct CDR3 sequences, with 85% to 95% observed a single time. Sequencing of TCR beta covered CD8+ and CD4+ T cells obtained from blood. Age- and sex-matched healthy donors served as the control group. Bulk CD8+ and CD4+ cells came from magnetic negative isolation; CD8+ TEMRA by FACS. With 1 base removed from V and 2 bases from J, the gap between germline ends came to 9 bases. Germline lookup yields CDR1 LGHDT and CDR2 YNNKEL (reference sequence). The CDR3 contains 14 residues.

The specimen sequenced was CD8+ T cells from PBMCs. The chain is built from TRBV3-1 and TRBJ2-7; D call uncertain. This receptor was taken from a human donor in good health. The CDR3 region has the DNA TGTGCCAGCAGCCAAGTGGACGGCCCCTACGAGCAGTACTTC. Translating gives CASSQVDGPYEQYF.